These 2 T cell receptor beta chains came from one sample sequenced in a study of neoadjuvant anti-PD-1 for oral cavity cancer. The time point was: after neoadjuvant nivolumab, at surgical resection. The protocol was immunoSEQ multiplex PCR, while the TCRdb copy is restricted to in-frame clones and leaves out a portion. The sample includes more than 10,000 clones, about 64% of them seen just once. The material was PBMCs, obtained after nivolumab (anti-PD-1) treatment. The source is a person aged 40 to 85 with oral cavity squamous cell carcinoma.

The chain links TRBV4-1 to TRBJ2-7; 8 bases are a match to TRBD2. The germline V gene has CDR1 MGHRA and CDR2 YSYEKL. After removal of 1 base from V and 5 bases from J, the junction contained 7 bases not matched to a gene. This CDR3 spans 15 amino acids. The CDR3 DNA is TGCGCCAGCAGCCAAGCGGGGGGGCAGTGGGACGAGCAGTACTTC. This translates into CASSQAGGQWDEQYF.

The rearrangement links TRBV10-3 to TRBJ2-1; 12 nucleotides line up with TRBD2. The ends lost 0 bases at V and 8 bases at J; junction bases unmatched: 2. CDR1 is ENHRY and CDR2 is SYGVKD in the germline V gene. The CDR3 is made up of 15 amino acids. For the CDR3, the DNA is TGTGCCATCAGTGAGTCGACTAGCGGGAGTTATGAGCAGTTCTTC. It codes for CAISESTSGSYEQFF.